Listed below are T cell receptor beta chains from one sample, sequenced in a study of CD8 T cells in Susac syndrome. TCRdb redid the calling of the immunoSEQ multiplex PCR reads with MiXCR, one entry per CDR3 protein. Counted here are some 190,000 distinct CDR3 sequences, less than 95% occurring once; the ten biggest clones make up about 0.14%. Sequenced input: CD4+ T cells from PBMCs. The receptors were sampled from a human donor with Susac syndrome. Each CDR3 is given with its conserved first and last residue. The D gene is left open where the match is weak. Size tells how often a clone was seen (once, few, many) or the class of an expanded clone, and some rows leave it out.

abundance | d_gene | j_gene | v_gene | CDR3aa | CDR3nt
. | . | TRBJ1-5 | TRBV7-8 | CASSLSTPDNQPQHF | TGTGCCAGCAGCTTATCTACGCCAGACAATCAGCCCCAGCATTTT
. | . | TRBJ1-2 | TRBV30 | CAWSTGGQGYTF | TGTGCCTGGAGTACGGGGGGGCAAGGCTACACCTTC
. | . | TRBJ1-3 | TRBV25-1 | CASSEVRVSGNTIYF | TGTGCCAGCAGTGAGGTGAGGGTCTCTGGAAACACCATATATTTT
. | TRBD1 | TRBJ2-1 | TRBV29-1 | CSVRGQVDEQFF | TGCAGCGTCCGGGGACAGGTGGACGAGCAGTTCTTC
once | . | TRBJ1-1 | TRBV20-1 | CSARDLTVMNTEAFF | TGCAGTGCTAGAGATCTGACTGTGATGAACACTGAAGCTTTCTTT
. | . | TRBJ2-3 | TRBV20-1 | CSARAALTDTQYF | TGCAGTGCTAGAGCGGCGTTAACAGATACGCAGTATTTT
. | . | TRBJ2-2 | TRBV9 | CASSVGEGNTGELFF | TGTGCCAGCAGCGTAGGTGAAGGGAACACCGGGGAGCTGTTTTTT
. | . | TRBJ1-5 | TRBV19 | CASSISGSRNQPQHF | TGTGCCAGTAGTATATCAGGGAGCCGAAATCAGCCCCAGCATTTT
. | . | TRBJ1-6 | TRBV30 | CAWSWDRSSYNSPLHF | TGTGCCTGGAGTTGGGACCGGAGCTCCTATAATTCACCCCTCCACTTT
. | TRBD2 | TRBJ2-3 | TRBV18 | CASSQTSGSTDTQYF | TGTGCCAGCTCACAGACTAGCGGGAGCACAGATACGCAGTATTTT
. | . | TRBJ2-7 | TRBV28 | CASSPTQQVPYEQYF | TGTGCCAGCAGTCCCACCCAACAGGTCCCCTACGAGCAGTACTTC
once | . | TRBJ2-7 | TRBV7-2 | CASSLVGGTNSYEQYF | TGTGCCAGCAGCTTAGTGGGCGGGACAAACTCCTACGAGCAGTACTTC
. | . | TRBJ1-2 | TRBV6-6 | CASSLGSSRLDYGYTF | TGTGCCAGCAGCTTAGGGAGCTCTCGCTTGGACTATGGCTACACCTTC
. | . | TRBJ1-2 | TRBV29-1 | CSVDTPGVGYTF | TGCAGCGTTGATACGCCAGGGGTTGGCTACACCTTC
. | . | TRBJ2-5 | TRBV4-3 | CASSQAAGLETQYF | TGCGCCAGCAGCCAAGCGGCAGGACTAGAGACCCAGTACTTC
once | . | TRBJ1-2 | TRBV10-3 | CAISAGTYYGYTF | TGTGCCATCAGTGCCGGGACGTACTATGGCTACACCTTC
. | . | TRBJ1-2 | TRBV12-3/TRBV12-4 | CASSPSVVGTF | TGTGCCAGCAGTCCTTCGGTGGTGGGAACCTTC
. | . | TRBJ2-3 | TRBV18 | CASSPTWADTQYF | TGTGCCAGCTCACCAACCTGGGCAGATACGCAGTATTTT
. | . | TRBJ2-7 | TRBV4-1 | CASSRLPISGTDRYEQYF | TGCGCCAGCAGCCGACTCCCAATATCCGGGACGGACCGCTACGAGCAGTACTTC
. | TRBD1 | TRBJ1-2 | TRBV12-3/TRBV12-4 | CASSRGGGRDRGDGYTF | TGTGCCAGCAGTAGGGGTGGGGGACGGGACAGGGGAGATGGCTACACCTTC
. | . | TRBJ2-3 | TRBV5-1 | CASSLGTLTDTQYF | TGCGCCAGCAGCCTAGGGACCCTAACAGATACGCAGTATTTT
few | . | TRBJ2-3 | TRBV30 | CAWTVAGSPDTQYF | TGTGCCTGGACCGTTGCAGGGTCCCCCGATACGCAGTATTTT
. | TRBD1 | TRBJ1-2 | TRBV27 | CASSPADRGLSYTF | TGTGCCAGCAGTCCCGCGGACAGGGGATTGAGCTACACCTTC
once | . | TRBJ2-7 | TRBV5-6 | CASSRTSVPMDEQYF | TGTGCCAGCAGCCGAACCTCGGTTCCAATGGACGAGCAGTACTTC
. | TRBD1 | TRBJ2-3 | TRBV2 | CASRDTGAFSTDTQYF | TGTGCCAGCAGGGATACAGGGGCCTTCAGCACAGATACGCAGTATTTT
. | TRBD2 | TRBJ2-1 | TRBV6-2/TRBV6-3 | CASSYPGLAGGYNEQFF | TGTGCCAGCAGTTATCCTGGACTAGCGGGGGGCTACAATGAGCAGTTCTTC
. | . | TRBJ2-1 | TRBV29-1 | CSVRTVDEQFF | TGCAGCGTCCGGACTGTAGATGAGCAGTTCTTC
. | . | TRBJ2-5 | TRBV9 | CASSQQGPPGETQYF | TGTGCCAGCAGCCAACAGGGACCGCCGGGGGAGACCCAGTACTTC
. | . | TRBJ1-1 | TRBV5-6 | CASSLIVGQLKTEAFF | TGTGCCAGCAGCTTAATCGTAGGACAGCTAAAGACTGAAGCTTTCTTT
once | . | TRBJ1-1 | TRBV20-1 | CSAKGYTEAFF | TGCAGTGCTAAAGGGTACACTGAAGCTTTCTTT
. | . | TRBJ2-7 | TRBV14 | CASSQLYEQYF | TGTGCCAGCAGCCAATTGTACGAGCAGTACTTC
once | . | TRBJ2-1 | TRBV7-3 | CASSPDRLSYNEQFF | TGTGCCAGCAGCCCCGACAGACTATCCTACAATGAGCAGTTCTTC
. | TRBD2 | TRBJ2-1 | TRBV5-1 | CASSLGTSGGAFEQFF | TGCGCCAGCAGCTTGGGGACTAGCGGGGGGGCCTTTGAGCAGTTCTTC
. | . | TRBJ2-2 | TRBV11-1 | CASSSTGNANTGELFF | TGTGCCAGCAGCTCAACAGGGAACGCGAACACCGGGGAGCTGTTTTTT
. | TRBD1 | TRBJ2-5 | TRBV7-9 | CASSTSDRSLWETQYF | TGTGCCAGCAGCACGTCGGACAGGTCGTTGTGGGAGACCCAGTACTTC
. | TRBD1 | TRBJ1-2 | TRBV29-1 | CSVGRTGVYGYTF | TGCAGCGTTGGTAGGACAGGGGTCTATGGCTACACCTTC
. | TRBD1 | TRBJ1-1 | TRBV20-1 | CSAQGAWNTEAFF | TGCAGTGCCCAGGGGGCTTGGAACACTGAAGCTTTCTTT
. | TRBD1 | TRBJ2-7 | TRBV5-1 | CASSFNRGTYEQYF | TGCGCCAGCAGCTTTAACAGGGGCACCTACGAGCAGTACTTC
. | TRBD1 | TRBJ2-3 | TRBV24-1 | CATLQGIDTQYF | TGTGCCACCCTACAGGGGATAGATACGCAGTATTTT
. | . | TRBJ1-1 | TRBV29-1 | CSVHTRHIGQLNTEAFF | TGCAGCGTTCACACAAGACATATTGGACAGTTGAACACTGAAGCTTTCTTT
. | . | TRBJ2-3 | TRBV5-1 | CASSLSGHGATDTQYF | TGCGCCAGCAGCTTGTCGGGTCACGGGGCCACAGATACGCAGTATTTT
. | TRBD2 | TRBJ2-7 | TRBV18 | CASSPPGVAGRLGYEQYF | TGTGCCAGCTCACCACCGGGGGTAGCGGGACGACTCGGGTACGAGCAGTACTTC
once | TRBD2 | TRBJ2-1 | TRBV6-4 | CASSIAGGPYNEQFF | TGTGCCAGCAGTATAGCGGGGGGACCCTACAATGAGCAGTTCTTC
. | TRBD1 | TRBJ1-5 | TRBV6-6 | CASSYSGQGRQPQHF | TGTGCCAGCAGTTACTCCGGACAGGGAAGACAGCCCCAGCATTTT
. | TRBD2 | TRBJ2-2 | TRBV20-1 | CSASLAGGTGELFF | TGCAGTGCTAGTCTAGCGGGGGGGACCGGGGAGCTGTTTTTT
. | . | TRBJ1-2 | TRBV19 | CASSWERALSPYGYTF | TGTGCCAGTAGTTGGGAACGGGCGCTATCCCCTTATGGCTACACCTTC
once | TRBD1 | TRBJ1-2 | TRBV12-3/TRBV12-4 | CASRATGGKGYGYTF | TGTGCCAGCAGGGCTACAGGGGGCAAGGGCTATGGCTACACCTTC
. | . | TRBJ2-5 | TRBV28 | CASSFGSGETQYF | TGTGCCAGCAGTTTTGGTAGTGGAGAGACCCAGTACTTC
. | . | TRBJ2-4 | TRBV5-4 | CASSSSGGTKNIQYF | TGTGCCAGCAGTTCGTCTGGGGGCACCAAAAACATTCAGTACTTC
. | . | TRBJ1-4 | TRBV27 | CASKESTPGRGVGEKLFF | TGTGCCAGCAAGGAGTCAACCCCGGGTCGAGGAGTTGGCGAAAAACTGTTTTTT
. | . | TRBJ1-5 | TRBV6-5 | CARPFAAGGQPQHF | TGTGCCCGACCTTTCGCGGCAGGCGGTCAGCCCCAGCATTTT